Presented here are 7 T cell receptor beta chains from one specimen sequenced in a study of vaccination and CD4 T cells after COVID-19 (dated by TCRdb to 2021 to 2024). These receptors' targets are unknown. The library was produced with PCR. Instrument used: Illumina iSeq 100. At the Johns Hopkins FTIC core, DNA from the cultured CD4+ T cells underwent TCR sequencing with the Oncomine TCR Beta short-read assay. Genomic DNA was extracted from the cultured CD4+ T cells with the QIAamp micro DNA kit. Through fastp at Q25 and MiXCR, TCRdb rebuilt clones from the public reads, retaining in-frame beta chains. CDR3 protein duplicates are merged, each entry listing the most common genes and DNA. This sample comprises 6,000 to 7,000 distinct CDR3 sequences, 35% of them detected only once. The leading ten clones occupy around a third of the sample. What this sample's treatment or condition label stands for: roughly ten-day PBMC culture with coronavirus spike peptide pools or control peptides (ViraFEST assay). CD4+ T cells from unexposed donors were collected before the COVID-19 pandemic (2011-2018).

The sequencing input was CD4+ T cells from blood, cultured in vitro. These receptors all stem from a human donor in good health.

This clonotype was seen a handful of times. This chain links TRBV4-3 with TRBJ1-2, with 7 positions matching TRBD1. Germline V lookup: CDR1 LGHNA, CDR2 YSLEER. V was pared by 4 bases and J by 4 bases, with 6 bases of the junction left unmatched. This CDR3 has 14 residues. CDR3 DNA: TGCGCCAGCAGCCTAGGACAGGTCTCCTATGGCTACACCTTC. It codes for CASSLGQVSYGYTF.

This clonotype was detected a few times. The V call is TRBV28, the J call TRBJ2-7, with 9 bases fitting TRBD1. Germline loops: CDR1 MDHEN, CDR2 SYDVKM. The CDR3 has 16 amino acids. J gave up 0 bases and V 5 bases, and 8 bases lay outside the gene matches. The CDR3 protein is CASSPLRTGASYEQYF. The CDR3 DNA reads TGTGCCAGCAGTCCCCTAAGGACAGGGGCCTCCTACGAGCAGTACTTC.

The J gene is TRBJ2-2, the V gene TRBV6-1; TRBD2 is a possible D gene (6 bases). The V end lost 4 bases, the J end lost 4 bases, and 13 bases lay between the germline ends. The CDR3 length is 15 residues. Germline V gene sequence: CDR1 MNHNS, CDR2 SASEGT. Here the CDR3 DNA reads TGTGCCAGCAGTGCAAGGCAGGGAGGCACCGGGGAGCTGTTTTTT. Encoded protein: CASSARQGGTGELFF.

The CDR3 DNA is TGTGCCAGCAGCTTCGGCGGGGGCACAGATACGCAGTATTTT. Amino acids: CASSFGGGTDTQYF. The rearrangement joins TRBV7-2 to TRBJ2-3; tentative D call: TRBD2 (6 bases). This CDR3 contains 14 residues. CDR1 and CDR2 from the germline V gene are SGHTA and FQGNSA. V was cut by 3 bases and J by 1 base, with 8 bases left in between. The entire variable domain, with the rest obtained from reference TRBV7-2 and TRBJ2-3, is as follows: GAGVSQSPSNKVTEKGKDVELRCDPISGHTALYWYRQSLGQGLEFLIYFQGNSAPDKSGLPSDRFSAERTGGSVSTLTIQRTQQEDSAVYLCASSFGGGTDTQYFGPGTRLTVL.

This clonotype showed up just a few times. The CDR3, as DNA: TGTGCCATCCAAGGGGGGGATTTCAATCAGCCCCAGCATTTT. Translation: CAIQGGDFNQPQHF. The chain recombines TRBV24-1 with TRBJ1-5; TRBD1 is a possible D gene (6 bases). Germline CDR1 and CDR2: KGHDR and SFDVKD. Trimming shortened V by 11 bases and J by 3 bases, and 16 bases separated the two germline ends. This CDR3 contains 14 residues.

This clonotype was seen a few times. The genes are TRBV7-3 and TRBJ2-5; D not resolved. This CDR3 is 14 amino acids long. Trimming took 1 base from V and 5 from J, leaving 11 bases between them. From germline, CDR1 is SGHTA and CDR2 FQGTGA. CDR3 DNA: TGTGCCAGCAGCTTAATGGCAGCCAGGGAGACCCAGTACTTC. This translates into CASSLMAARETQYF.

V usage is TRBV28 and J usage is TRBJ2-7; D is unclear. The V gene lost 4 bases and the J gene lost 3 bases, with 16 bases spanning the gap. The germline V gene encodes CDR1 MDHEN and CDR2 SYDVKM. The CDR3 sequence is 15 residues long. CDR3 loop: CASSSMAILDYEQYF. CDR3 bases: TGTGCCAGCAGTTCCATGGCCATCCTGGACTACGAGCAGTACTTC.